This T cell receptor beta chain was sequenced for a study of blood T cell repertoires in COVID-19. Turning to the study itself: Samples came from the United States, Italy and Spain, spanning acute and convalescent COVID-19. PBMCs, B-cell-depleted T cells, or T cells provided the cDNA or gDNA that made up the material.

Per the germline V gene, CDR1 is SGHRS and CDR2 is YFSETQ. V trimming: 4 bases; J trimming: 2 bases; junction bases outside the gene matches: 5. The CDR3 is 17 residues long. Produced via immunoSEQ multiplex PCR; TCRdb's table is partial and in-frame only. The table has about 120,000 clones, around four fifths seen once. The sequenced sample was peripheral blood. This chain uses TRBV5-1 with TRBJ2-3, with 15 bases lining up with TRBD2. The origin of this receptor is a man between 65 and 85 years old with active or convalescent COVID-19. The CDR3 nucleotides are TGCGCCAGCAGCACGGGACTAGCGGGAGGACTCACAGATACGCAGTATTTT. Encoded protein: CASSTGLAGGLTDTQYF. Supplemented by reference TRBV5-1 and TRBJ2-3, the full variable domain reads KAGVTQTPRYLIKTRGQQVTLSCSPISGHRSVSWYQQTPGQGLQFLFEYFSETQRNKGNFPGRFSGRQFSNSRSEMNVSTLELGDSALYLCASSTGLAGGLTDTQYFGPGTRLTVL.